This is a list of T cell receptor beta chains from one sample in a study of T cells in Graves' hyperthyroidism and ophthalmopathy. From the multiplex PCR reads, TCRdb called clonotypes with MiXCR, one entry per CDR3 protein. The data contain 400,000 to 500,000 distinct CDR3 sequences, 13% to 15% of them singletons. Sequencing was carried out using blood. The receptors were sampled from a woman aged 18-35 years with Graves' hyperthyroidism. Each CDR3 is given with its conserved first and last residue. Each record gives: V gene, J gene, clone size, D gene, CDR3 protein, CDR3 DNA. D genes are given only for firm matches. Not every row has a clone size; where given, it reads once, few, many or a size class.

v_call: TRBV4-2
j_call: TRBJ1-1
clone_size: few
d_call: NA
cdr3_aa: CASHSAGATEAFF
cdr3_nt: TGTGCCAGCCACAGCGCAGGGGCAACTGAAGCTTTCTTT

v_call: TRBV2
j_call: TRBJ2-3
clone_size: many
d_call: NA
cdr3_aa: CASSADSTDTQYF
cdr3_nt: TGTGCCAGCAGCGCGGACAGCACAGATACGCAGTATTTT

v_call: TRBV10-3
j_call: TRBJ1-1
clone_size: many
d_call: NA
cdr3_aa: CAIRAEGVNTEAFF
cdr3_nt: TGTGCCATCAGAGCCGAGGGGGTTAACACTGAAGCTTTCTTT

v_call: TRBV11-2
j_call: TRBJ2-5
clone_size: many
d_call: TRBD2
cdr3_aa: CASSLDPGLEETQYF
cdr3_nt: TGTGCCAGCAGCTTAGACCCGGGACTAGAAGAGACCCAGTACTTC

v_call: TRBV3-1
j_call: TRBJ2-3
clone_size: NA
d_call: TRBD2
cdr3_aa: CASSTDGTSYTDTQYF
cdr3_nt: TGTGCCAGCAGCACCGACGGGACTAGCTACACAGATACGCAGTATTTT

v_call: TRBV30
j_call: TRBJ2-1
clone_size: many
d_call: TRBD2
cdr3_aa: CACCGGAHNEQFF
cdr3_nt: TGTGCCTGTTGCGGGGGGGCACACAATGAGCAGTTCTTC

v_call: TRBV19
j_call: TRBJ2-1
clone_size: NA
d_call: NA
cdr3_aa: CASSILALTYNEQFF
cdr3_nt: TGTGCCAGTAGTATACTAGCGCTAACCTACAATGAGCAGTTCTTC

v_call: TRBV7-3
j_call: TRBJ2-1
clone_size: NA
d_call: NA
cdr3_aa: CASSLPGANEQFF
cdr3_nt: TGTGCCAGCAGCTTACCAGGAGCGAATGAGCAGTTCTTC

v_call: TRBV27
j_call: TRBJ1-1
clone_size: NA
d_call: NA
cdr3_aa: CASSSGVEEAFF
cdr3_nt: TGTGCCAGCAGTTCAGGGGTAGAAGAAGCTTTCTTT

v_call: TRBV25-1
j_call: TRBJ1-1
clone_size: many
d_call: NA
cdr3_aa: CASSEQRETGEAFF
cdr3_nt: TGTGCCAGCAGTGAACAAAGAGAGACAGGAGAAGCTTTCTTT

v_call: TRBV7-9
j_call: TRBJ1-4
clone_size: NA
d_call: TRBD1
cdr3_aa: CASSFRDRGDEKLFF
cdr3_nt: TGTGCCAGCAGTTTCCGGGACAGGGGGGATGAAAAACTGTTTTTT

v_call: TRBV7-9
j_call: TRBJ2-7
clone_size: many
d_call: TRBD2
cdr3_aa: CASSKGRPSGSSYEQYF
cdr3_nt: TGTGCCAGCAGCAAAGGACGTCCTAGCGGGAGCTCCTACGAGCAGTACTTC

v_call: TRBV20-1
j_call: TRBJ2-7
clone_size: NA
d_call: NA
cdr3_aa: CSARESRNLWYEQYF
cdr3_nt: TGCAGTGCTAGAGAAAGCCGGAACTTGTGGTACGAGCAGTACTTC

v_call: TRBV30
j_call: TRBJ1-2
clone_size: many
d_call: NA
cdr3_aa: CAWSTKLGYGYTF
cdr3_nt: TGTGCCTGGAGTACCAAATTGGGGTATGGCTACACCTTC